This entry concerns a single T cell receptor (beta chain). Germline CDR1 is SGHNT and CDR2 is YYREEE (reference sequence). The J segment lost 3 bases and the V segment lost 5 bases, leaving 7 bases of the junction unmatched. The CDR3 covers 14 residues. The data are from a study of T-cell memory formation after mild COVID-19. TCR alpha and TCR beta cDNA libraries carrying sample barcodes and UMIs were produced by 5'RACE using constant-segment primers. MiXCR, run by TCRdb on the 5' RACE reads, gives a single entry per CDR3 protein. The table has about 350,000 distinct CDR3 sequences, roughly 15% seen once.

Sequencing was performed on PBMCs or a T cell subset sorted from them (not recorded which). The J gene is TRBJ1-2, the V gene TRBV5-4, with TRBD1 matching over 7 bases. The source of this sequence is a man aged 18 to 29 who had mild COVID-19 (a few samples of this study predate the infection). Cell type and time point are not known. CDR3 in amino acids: CASSSTGADYGYTF. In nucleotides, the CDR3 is TGTGCCAGCAGTTCTACAGGGGCTGACTATGGCTACACCTTC. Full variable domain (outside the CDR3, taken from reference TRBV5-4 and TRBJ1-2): ETGVTQSPTHLIKTRGQQVTLRCSSQSGHNTVSWYQQALGQGPQFIFQYYREEENGRGNFPPRFSGLQFPNYSSELNVNALELDDSALYLCASSSTGADYGYTFGSGTRLTVV.